Listed here are 2 T cell receptor beta chains from one sample, sequenced in a study of human T cells and chemical hapten exposure. TCRdb redid the calling of the RACE reads with MiXCR, one entry per CDR3 protein. The table includes tens of thousands of distinct CDR3 sequences, approximately 11% detected once. Specified time point: patch test 3, about 24 weeks after DPC sensitization. The sample's treatment: therapeutic diphenylcyclopropenone sensitization with weekly scalp DPC. The source was whole blood, collected in connection with sensitization to the hapten diphenylcyclopropenone (DPC). Receptor source: a woman in her forties or fifties with alopecia areata. Some clones in this sample may be carry-over from other donors' samples.

For this clonotype: A read error may produce the germline difference seen at one junction end. The chain has TRBV7-3 and TRBJ2-2; D is tentatively TRBD1 or TRBD2 (5 bases each). The CDR3 has 14 amino acids. CDR1 and CDR2 (germline): SGHTA, FQGTGA. Written as DNA, the CDR3 is TGTGCCGGCAGCTGGGGGACGGCGACCGGGGAGCTGTTTTTT. Its protein is CAGSWGTATGELFF.

This clonotype has a count of ten or more. The chain carries TRBV6-1 and TRBJ1-5, with TRBD1 matching 7 bases. The CDR3 is made up of 15 amino acids. In germline, CDR1 is MNHNS, CDR2 SASEGT. Trimming at V came to 2 bases and at J to 4 bases, leaving 5 bases not matched to a gene. As DNA, the CDR3 is TGTGCCAGCAGTGAAAACAGGGGAACGAATCAGCCCCAGCATTTT. It codes for CASSENRGTNQPQHF.